This T cell receptor beta chain was obtained from a study of blood T cell repertoires in COVID-19. Study information: Researchers got acute and convalescent COVID-19 samples from the United States, Italy and Spain. Nucleic acid was either cDNA or gDNA, and it came from T cells, B-cell-depleted T cells, or PBMCs.

Produced via immunoSEQ multiplex PCR; TCRdb's table is partial and in-frame only. The sample lists around 100,000 clones, 75% to 90% occurring once. This CDR3 is built from 16 residues. Trimming took 5 bases from V and 0 from J, leaving 14 bases between them. CDR1 and CDR2 from the germline V gene are MDHEN and SYDVKM. Sequences were obtained from peripheral blood. V gene TRBV28 combines with J gene TRBJ1-3; a possible D gene is TRBD1 (6 bases). The sequence was collected from a human donor in a cohort sampled during active COVID-19. The CDR3 DNA reads as TGTGCCAGCAGTGCCCGACAGGCCCCCTCTGGAAACACCATATATTTT. Its translation is CASSARQAPSGNTIYF. Filled out from reference TRBV28 and TRBJ1-3, the complete variable domain reads DVKVTQSSRYLVKRTGEKVFLECVQDMDHENMFWYRQDPGLGLRLIYFSYDVKMKEKGDIPEGYSVSREKKERFSLILESASTNQTSMYLCASSARQAPSGNTIYFGEGSWLTVV.